Reported below is one T cell receptor (beta chain). This specimen belongs to a study of blood T cell repertoires in COVID-19. The V end lost 4 bases, the J end lost 5 bases, and 14 bases lay between the germline ends. This CDR3 contains 14 residues. Germline lookup yields CDR1 KGHSH and CDR2 LQKENI. This table comes from immunoSEQ multiplex PCR, and its TCRdb copy is limited to in-frame clones, with some not included. The table has about 39,000 clones, 85% to 90% seen once. The chain is built from TRBV18 and TRBJ2-5; perhaps TRBD1 as D (6 bases). The TCR comes from a man between 45 and 60 years old with active or convalescent COVID-19. The sample consisted of peripheral blood. CDR3 region: CASSLNRDRETQYF. The CDR3 coding sequence is TGTGCCAGCTCACTTAACAGGGACCGGGAGACCCAGTACTTC. Full variable domain (remainder filled in from reference TRBV18 and TRBJ2-5): NAGVMQNPRHLVRRRGQEARLRCSPMKGHSHVYWYRQLPEEGLKFMVYLQKENIIDESGMPKERFSAEFPKEGPSILRIQQVVRGDSAAYFCASSLNRDRETQYFGPGTRLLVL.